This TCR beta chain is from a study of T cell responses to AZD1222 COVID-19 vaccine. Study conclusions and caveats: Donors were mostly white British, more females; clonal diversity possibly underestimated.

The germline V gene has CDR1 SNHLY and CDR2 FYNNEI. J lost 5 bases, V lost 5 bases, and 8 bases had no gene match. CDR3 length: 14 residues. Points on this clone: What it recognizes is unknown.

Method: immunoSEQ multiplex PCR; TCRdb's copy keeps in-frame clones and lacks some. The sample has more than 100,000 clones; around 90% are singletons. The receptor comes from an adult in good health. The material sequenced was peripheral blood, taken on day 0 of AZD1222 vaccination. V is TRBV2 and J is TRBJ1-2; TRBD1 matches 7 bases. The CDR3 region is CASSPTGVPYGYTF. CDR3 bases: TGTGCCAGCAGTCCAACAGGGGTACCATATGGCTACACCTTC.